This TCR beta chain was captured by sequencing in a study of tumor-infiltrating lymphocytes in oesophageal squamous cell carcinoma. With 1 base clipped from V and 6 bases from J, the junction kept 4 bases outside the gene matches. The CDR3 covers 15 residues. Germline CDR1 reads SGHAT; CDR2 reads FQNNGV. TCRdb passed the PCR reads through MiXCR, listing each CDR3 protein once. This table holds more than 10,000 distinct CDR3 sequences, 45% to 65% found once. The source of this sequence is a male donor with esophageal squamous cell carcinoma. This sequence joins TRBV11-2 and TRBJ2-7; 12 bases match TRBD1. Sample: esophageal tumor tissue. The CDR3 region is CASSLGGTGGVEQYF. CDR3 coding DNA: TGTGCCAGCAGCTTAGGGGGGACAGGGGGCGTCGAGCAGTACTTC.